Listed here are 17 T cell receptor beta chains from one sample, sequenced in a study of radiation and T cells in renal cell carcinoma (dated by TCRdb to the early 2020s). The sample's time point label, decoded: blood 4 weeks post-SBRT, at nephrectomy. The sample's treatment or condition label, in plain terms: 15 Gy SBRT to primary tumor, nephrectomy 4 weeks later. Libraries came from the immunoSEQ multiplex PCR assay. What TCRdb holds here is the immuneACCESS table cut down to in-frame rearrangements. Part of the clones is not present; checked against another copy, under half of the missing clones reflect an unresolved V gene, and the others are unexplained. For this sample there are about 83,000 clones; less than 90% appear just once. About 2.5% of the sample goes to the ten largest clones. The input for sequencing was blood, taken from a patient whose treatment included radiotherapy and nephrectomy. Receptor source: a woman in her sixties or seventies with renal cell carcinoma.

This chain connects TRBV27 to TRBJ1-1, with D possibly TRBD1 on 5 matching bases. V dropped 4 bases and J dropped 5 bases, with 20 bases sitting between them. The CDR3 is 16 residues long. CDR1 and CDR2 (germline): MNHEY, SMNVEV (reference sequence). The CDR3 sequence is CASSSGGTRVGTEAFF. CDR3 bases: TGTGCCAGCAGTTCGGGGGGGACCAGGGTCGGTACTGAAGCTTTCTTT.

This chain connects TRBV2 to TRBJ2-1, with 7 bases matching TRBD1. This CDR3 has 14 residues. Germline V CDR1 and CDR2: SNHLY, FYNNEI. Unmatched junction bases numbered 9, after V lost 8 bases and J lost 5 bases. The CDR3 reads CASHRDSSNNEQFF. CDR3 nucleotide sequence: TGTGCCAGCCACCGGGACAGCTCTAACAATGAGCAGTTCTTC.

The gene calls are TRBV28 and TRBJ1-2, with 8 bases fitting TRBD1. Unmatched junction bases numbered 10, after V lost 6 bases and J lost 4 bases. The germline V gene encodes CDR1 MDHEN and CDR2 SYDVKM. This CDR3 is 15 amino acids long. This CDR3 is CASRPSSDRGYGYTF. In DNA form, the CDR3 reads TGTGCCAGCAGACCATCATCCGACAGGGGCTATGGCTACACCTTC.

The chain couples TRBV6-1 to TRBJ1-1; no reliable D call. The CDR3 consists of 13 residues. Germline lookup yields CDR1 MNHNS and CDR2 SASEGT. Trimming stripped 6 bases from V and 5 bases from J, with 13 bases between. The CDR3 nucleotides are TGTGCCAGCAGGGATGGAGGGAATACTGAAGCTTTCTTT. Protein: CASRDGGNTEAFF.

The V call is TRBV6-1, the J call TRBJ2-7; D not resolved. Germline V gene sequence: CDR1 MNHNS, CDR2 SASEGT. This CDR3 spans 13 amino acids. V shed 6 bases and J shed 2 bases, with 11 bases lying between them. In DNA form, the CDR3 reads TGTGCCAGCAGGAAGGGCCTAACCTACGAGCAGTACTTC. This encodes CASRKGLTYEQYF.

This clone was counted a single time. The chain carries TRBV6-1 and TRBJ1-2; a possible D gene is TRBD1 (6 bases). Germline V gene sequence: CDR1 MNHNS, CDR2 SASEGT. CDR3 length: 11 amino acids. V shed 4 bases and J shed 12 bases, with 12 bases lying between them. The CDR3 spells CASSVTGTDTF. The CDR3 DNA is TGTGCCAGCAGTGTAACAGGGACGGACACCTTC.

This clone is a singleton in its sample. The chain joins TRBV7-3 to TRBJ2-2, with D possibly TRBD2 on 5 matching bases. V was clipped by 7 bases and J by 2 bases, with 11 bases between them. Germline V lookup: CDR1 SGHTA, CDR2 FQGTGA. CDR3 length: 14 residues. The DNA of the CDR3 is TGTGCCAGCACCCAGGACTCAAACACCGGGGAGCTGTTTTTT. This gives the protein CASTQDSNTGELFF.

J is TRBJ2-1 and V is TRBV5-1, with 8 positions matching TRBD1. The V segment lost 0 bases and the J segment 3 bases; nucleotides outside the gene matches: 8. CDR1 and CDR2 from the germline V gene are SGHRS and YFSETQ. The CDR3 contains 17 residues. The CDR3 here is CASSLDRGQGLYNEQFF. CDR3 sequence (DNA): TGCGCCAGCAGCTTGGATCGTGGACAGGGACTCTACAATGAGCAGTTCTTC. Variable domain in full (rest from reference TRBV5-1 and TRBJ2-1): KAGVTQTPRYLIKTRGQQVTLSCSPISGHRSVSWYQQTPGQGLQFLFEYFSETQRNKGNFPGRFSGRQFSNSRSEMNVSTLELGDSALYLCASSLDRGQGLYNEQFFGPGTRLTVL.

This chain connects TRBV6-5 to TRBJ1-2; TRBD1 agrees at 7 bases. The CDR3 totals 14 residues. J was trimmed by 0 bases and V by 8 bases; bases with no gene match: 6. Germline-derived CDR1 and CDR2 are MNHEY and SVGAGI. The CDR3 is CASYRGRSNYGYTF. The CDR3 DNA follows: TGTGCCAGCTATAGGGGGCGGTCTAACTATGGCTACACCTTC.

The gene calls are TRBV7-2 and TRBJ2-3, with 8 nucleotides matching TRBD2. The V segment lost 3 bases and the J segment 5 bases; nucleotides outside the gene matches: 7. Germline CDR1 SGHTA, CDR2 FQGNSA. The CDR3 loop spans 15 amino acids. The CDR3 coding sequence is TGTGCCAGCAGCTTTTTTATCCTAGCGGGAGATACGCAGTATTTT. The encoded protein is CASSFFILAGDTQYF.

CDR3 residues: CASSPRIYSYEQYF. The CDR3 nucleotides are TGTGCCAGCAGCCCCCGCATCTACTCCTACGAGCAGTACTTC. The V gene is TRBV9, the J gene TRBJ2-7; D unresolved. The V gene lost 4 bases and the J gene lost 0 bases, with 11 bases spanning the gap. The CDR3 runs 14 residues. The germline CDR1 and CDR2 sequences are SGDLS and YYNGEE.

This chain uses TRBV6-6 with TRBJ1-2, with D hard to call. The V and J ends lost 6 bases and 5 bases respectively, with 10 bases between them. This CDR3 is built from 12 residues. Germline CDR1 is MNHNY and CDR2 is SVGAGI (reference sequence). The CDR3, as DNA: TGTGCCAGCAGCCCCCGGGCGTATGGCTACACCTTC. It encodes CASSPRAYGYTF.

The CDR3 DNA sequence: TGCGCCAGCAGCTTGGAAAGGGGGTTAGACAAGAACACTGAAGCTTTCTTT. Its protein product is CASSLERGLDKNTEAFF. This chain links TRBV5-1 with TRBJ1-1; tentative D call: TRBD1 (6 bases). The CDR3 totals 17 residues. V lost 0 bases to trimming and J lost 1 base, with 16 bases between them. In germline, CDR1 is SGHRS, CDR2 YFSETQ.

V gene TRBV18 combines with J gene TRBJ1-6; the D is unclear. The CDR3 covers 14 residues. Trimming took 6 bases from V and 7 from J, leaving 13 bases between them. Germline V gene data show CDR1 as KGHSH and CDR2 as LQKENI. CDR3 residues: CASSLHHGNSPLHF. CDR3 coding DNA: TGTGCCAGCTCCTTACACCATGGAAATTCACCCCTCCACTTT.

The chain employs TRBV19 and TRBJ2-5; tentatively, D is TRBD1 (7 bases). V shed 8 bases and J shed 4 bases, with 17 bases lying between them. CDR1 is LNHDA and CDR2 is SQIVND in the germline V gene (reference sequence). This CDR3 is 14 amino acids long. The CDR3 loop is CASLRRDSLETQYF. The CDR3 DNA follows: TGTGCCAGTTTAAGGCGGGACAGTCTAGAGACCCAGTACTTC.

CDR3: CASVSLGGVSNQPQHF. CDR3 DNA sequence: TGTGCCAGCGTAAGTTTAGGAGGGGTTAGCAATCAGCCCCAGCATTTT. This chain links TRBV5-8 with TRBJ1-5; perhaps TRBD1 as D (5 bases). Trimming removed 7 bases from V and 0 bases from J, with 17 bases in between. The germline V gene encodes CDR1 SGHTS and CDR2 YDEGEE. This CDR3 has 16 residues.

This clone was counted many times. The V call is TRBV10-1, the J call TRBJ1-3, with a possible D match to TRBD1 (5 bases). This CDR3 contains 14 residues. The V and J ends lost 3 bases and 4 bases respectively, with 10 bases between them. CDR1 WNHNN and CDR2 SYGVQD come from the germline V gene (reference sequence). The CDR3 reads CASSEGTDGNTIYF. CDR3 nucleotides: TGCGCCAGCAGTGAAGGGACGGACGGAAACACCATATATTTT.